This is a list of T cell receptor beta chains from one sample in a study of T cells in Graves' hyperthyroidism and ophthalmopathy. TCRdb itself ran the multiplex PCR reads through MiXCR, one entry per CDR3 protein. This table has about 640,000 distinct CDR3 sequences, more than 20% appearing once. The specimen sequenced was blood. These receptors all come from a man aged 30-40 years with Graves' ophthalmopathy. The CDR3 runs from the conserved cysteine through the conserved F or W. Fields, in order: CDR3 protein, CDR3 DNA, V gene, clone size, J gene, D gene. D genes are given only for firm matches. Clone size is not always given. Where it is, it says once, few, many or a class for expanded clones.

cdr3_aa: CASSHARLSPLHF
cdr3_nt: TGTGCCAGCAGCCACGCCCGTTTATCACCCCTCCACTTT
v_call: TRBV3-1
clone_size: once
j_call: TRBJ1-6
d_call: .

cdr3_aa: CASSRQAFGYGYTF
cdr3_nt: TGTGCCAGCAGTAGACAGGCCTTTGGCTATGGCTACACCTTC
v_call: TRBV6-1
clone_size: .
j_call: TRBJ1-2
d_call: .

cdr3_aa: CASSVDRQGTEAFF
cdr3_nt: TGTGCCAGCAGCGTAGATAGGCAGGGCACTGAAGCTTTCTTT
v_call: TRBV9
clone_size: .
j_call: TRBJ1-1
d_call: .

cdr3_aa: CASSFRGASSYEQYF
cdr3_nt: TGCGCCAGCAGCTTTCGGGGGGCCAGCTCCTACGAGCAGTACTTC
v_call: TRBV5-1
clone_size: few
j_call: TRBJ2-7
d_call: .

cdr3_aa: CASSPGTTRANVLTF
cdr3_nt: TGTGCCAGCAGCCCCGGGACTACGAGGGCCAACGTCCTGACTTTC
v_call: TRBV7-2
clone_size: .
j_call: TRBJ2-6
d_call: TRBD2

cdr3_aa: CAWSVPPRGGEQFF
cdr3_nt: TGTGCCTGGAGTGTACCGCCCCGCGGCGGTGAGCAGTTCTTC
v_call: TRBV30
clone_size: many
j_call: TRBJ2-1
d_call: .

cdr3_aa: CASTRLAGPTTGELFF
cdr3_nt: TGTGCCAGCACCCGACTAGCGGGACCGACCACCGGGGAGCTGTTTTTT
v_call: TRBV6-1
clone_size: .
j_call: TRBJ2-2
d_call: TRBD2

cdr3_aa: CASSIQGLGYEQYF
cdr3_nt: TGTGCCAGCAGTATACAGGGTTTGGGCTACGAGCAGTACTTC
v_call: TRBV6-5
clone_size: few
j_call: TRBJ2-7
d_call: .

cdr3_aa: CASSSDRGAEKLFF
cdr3_nt: TGTGCCAGCAGCAGTGACAGGGGGGCGGAAAAACTGTTTTTT
v_call: TRBV7-8
clone_size: .
j_call: TRBJ1-4
d_call: TRBD1

cdr3_aa: CATSGPGPIYGYTF
cdr3_nt: TGTGCCACCAGTGGGCCTGGACCTATTTATGGCTACACCTTC
v_call: TRBV24-1
clone_size: .
j_call: TRBJ1-2
d_call: .

cdr3_aa: CASSGTSGSSSYEQYF
cdr3_nt: TGTGCCAGCAGTGGAACTAGCGGGAGCAGCTCCTACGAGCAGTACTTC
v_call: TRBV2
clone_size: .
j_call: TRBJ2-7
d_call: TRBD2

cdr3_aa: CASSHWRFNEQFF
cdr3_nt: TGTGCCAGCAGCCATTGGCGCTTTAATGAGCAGTTCTTC
v_call: TRBV3-1
clone_size: many
j_call: TRBJ2-1
d_call: .

cdr3_aa: CASSLGTGGISTDTQYF
cdr3_nt: TGTGCCAGCAGCTTAGGCACAGGGGGAATTAGCACAGATACGCAGTATTTT
v_call: TRBV13
clone_size: few
j_call: TRBJ2-3
d_call: TRBD1

cdr3_aa: CASSRIGIIEQYF
cdr3_nt: TGTGCCAGCAGCCGGATAGGTATCATCGAGCAGTACTTC
v_call: TRBV7-9
clone_size: many
j_call: TRBJ2-7
d_call: .

cdr3_aa: CASSIARSTDTQYF
cdr3_nt: TGTGCCAGCTCTATTGCCAGGAGCACAGATACGCAGTATTTT
v_call: TRBV6-1
clone_size: .
j_call: TRBJ2-3
d_call: .

cdr3_aa: CASTGTGHEQYF
cdr3_nt: TGTGCCAGCACGGGGACAGGCCACGAGCAGTACTTC
v_call: TRBV2
clone_size: few
j_call: TRBJ2-7
d_call: TRBD1

cdr3_aa: CASSPLAGGGRPQHF
cdr3_nt: TGTGCCAGCAGCCCATTAGCAGGGGGTGGGCGGCCCCAGCATTTT
v_call: TRBV7-2
clone_size: .
j_call: TRBJ1-5
d_call: TRBD1

cdr3_aa: CASTPREGSGNEQFF
cdr3_nt: TGTGCCAGCACCCCCAGGGAAGGGAGTGGCAATGAGCAGTTCTTC
v_call: TRBV12-3/TRBV12-4
clone_size: many
j_call: TRBJ2-1
d_call: .

cdr3_aa: CASSPGGTQAAGYTF
cdr3_nt: TGTGCCAGCTCACCAGGCGGGACCCAGGCGGCTGGCTACACCTTC
v_call: TRBV18
clone_size: many
j_call: TRBJ1-2
d_call: .

cdr3_aa: CASSFSAGTDTQYF
cdr3_nt: TGTGCCAGCAGCTTCTCGGCGGGCACAGATACGCAGTATTTT
v_call: TRBV5-8
clone_size: .
j_call: TRBJ2-3
d_call: .

cdr3_aa: CASKGTFYNEQFF
cdr3_nt: TGTGCCAGCAAAGGGACATTCTACAATGAGCAGTTCTTC
v_call: TRBV2
clone_size: many
j_call: TRBJ2-1
d_call: .

cdr3_aa: CASSLRLAGVGKKTQYF
cdr3_nt: TGTGCCAGCAGCTTAAGACTAGCGGGAGTTGGGAAAAAGACCCAGTACTTC
v_call: TRBV5-6
clone_size: few
j_call: TRBJ2-5
d_call: TRBD2

cdr3_aa: CASSLGNGQETQYF
cdr3_nt: TGTGCCAGCAGCTTAGGGAACGGCCAAGAGACCCAGTACTTC
v_call: TRBV7-9
clone_size: many
j_call: TRBJ2-5
d_call: .

cdr3_aa: CASRTGTGGGFFPQHF
cdr3_nt: TGTGCCAGCAGGACCGGGACAGGGGGTGGGTTTTTTCCCCAGCATTTT
v_call: TRBV28
clone_size: few
j_call: TRBJ1-5
d_call: TRBD1

cdr3_aa: CASSQVGRTGPYEQYF
cdr3_nt: TGTGCCAGCAGCCAAGTCGGCCGGACTGGCCCCTACGAGCAGTACTTC
v_call: TRBV3-1
clone_size: many
j_call: TRBJ2-7
d_call: .

cdr3_aa: CASSLTGNYNEQFF
cdr3_nt: TGTGCCAGCAGTTTGACGGGGAATTACAATGAGCAGTTCTTC
v_call: TRBV28
clone_size: many
j_call: TRBJ2-1
d_call: .

cdr3_aa: CASSSGGQGGQPQHF
cdr3_nt: TGTGCCAGCAGCTCTGGTGGTCAGGGGGGTCAGCCCCAGCATTTT
v_call: TRBV12-3/TRBV12-4
clone_size: many
j_call: TRBJ1-5
d_call: TRBD1

cdr3_aa: CASSLRAAGEHQPQHF
cdr3_nt: TGTGCCAGCAGCTTACGGGCGGCAGGGGAACATCAGCCCCAGCATTTT
v_call: TRBV7-9
clone_size: .
j_call: TRBJ1-5
d_call: .

cdr3_aa: CASSSTQGDGNTIYF
cdr3_nt: TGTGCCAGCAGCAGCACGCAGGGGGATGGAAACACCATATATTTT
v_call: TRBV13
clone_size: few
j_call: TRBJ1-3
d_call: TRBD1

cdr3_aa: CASSSSRRGVLREETQYF
cdr3_nt: TGTGCCAGCAGTTCTAGCCGACGCGGGGTCCTGCGCGAAGAGACCCAGTACTTC
v_call: TRBV28
clone_size: .
j_call: TRBJ2-5
d_call: .

cdr3_aa: CASSEGVTEAFF
cdr3_nt: TGTGCCAGCAGTGAAGGGGTCACTGAAGCTTTCTTT
v_call: TRBV2
clone_size: many
j_call: TRBJ1-1
d_call: .

cdr3_aa: CASSLVPGHEQYF
cdr3_nt: TGTGCCAGCAGCTTAGTGCCAGGGCACGAGCAGTACTTC
v_call: TRBV7-2
clone_size: many
j_call: TRBJ2-7
d_call: .

cdr3_aa: CASSRRDSATNEKLFF
cdr3_nt: TGTGCCAGCAGCAGAAGGGACAGCGCAACTAATGAAAAACTGTTTTTT
v_call: TRBV7-8
clone_size: .
j_call: TRBJ1-4
d_call: TRBD1

cdr3_aa: CASRLGGPVGLEQFF
cdr3_nt: TGTGCCAGCCGGTTGGGTGGGCCCGTAGGCCTAGAGCAGTTCTTC
v_call: TRBV28
clone_size: few
j_call: TRBJ2-1
d_call: .

cdr3_aa: CASSLTSGRAYEQFF
cdr3_nt: TGTGCCAGCAGCTTAACTAGCGGGAGAGCCTATGAGCAGTTCTTC
v_call: TRBV7-9
clone_size: few
j_call: TRBJ2-1
d_call: TRBD2